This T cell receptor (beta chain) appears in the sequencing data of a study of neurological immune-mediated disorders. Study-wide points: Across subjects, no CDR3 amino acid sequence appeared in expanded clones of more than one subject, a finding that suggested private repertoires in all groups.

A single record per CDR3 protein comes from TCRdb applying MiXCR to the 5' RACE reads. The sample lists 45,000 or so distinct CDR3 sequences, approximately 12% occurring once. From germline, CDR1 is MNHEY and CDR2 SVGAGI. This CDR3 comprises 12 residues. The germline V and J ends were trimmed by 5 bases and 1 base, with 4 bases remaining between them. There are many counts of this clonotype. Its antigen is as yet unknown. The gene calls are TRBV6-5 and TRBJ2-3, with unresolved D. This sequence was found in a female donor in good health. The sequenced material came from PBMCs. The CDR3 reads CASSTRTDTQYF. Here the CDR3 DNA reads TGTGCCAGCAGTACCCGCACAGATACGCAGTATTTT.